This T cell receptor (beta chain) was profiled in a study of cytomegalovirus exposure and HLA in healthy donors. Germline assignment: CDR1 LNHDA and CDR2 SQIVND (reference sequence). V was trimmed by 5 bases and J by 6 bases, leaving 20 bases between them. The CDR3 length is 16 residues. PCR used 60 Vbeta primers and 13 Jbeta primers. Generated by immunoSEQ multiplex PCR, the TCRdb table keeps only in-frame clones and is missing some. The data show under 150,000 clones, around 71% seen once. This sequence originates from a woman in her sixties or seventies in good health and CMV-seropositive. The source material was PBMCs. This sequence joins TRBV19 and TRBJ1-5, with a weak D call TRBD1 (5 bases). CDR3 sequence (DNA): TGTGCCAGTAGTGTGGGGGGTGGCGCCGGGATTCAGCCCCAGCATTTT. As protein: CASSVGGGAGIQPQHF.